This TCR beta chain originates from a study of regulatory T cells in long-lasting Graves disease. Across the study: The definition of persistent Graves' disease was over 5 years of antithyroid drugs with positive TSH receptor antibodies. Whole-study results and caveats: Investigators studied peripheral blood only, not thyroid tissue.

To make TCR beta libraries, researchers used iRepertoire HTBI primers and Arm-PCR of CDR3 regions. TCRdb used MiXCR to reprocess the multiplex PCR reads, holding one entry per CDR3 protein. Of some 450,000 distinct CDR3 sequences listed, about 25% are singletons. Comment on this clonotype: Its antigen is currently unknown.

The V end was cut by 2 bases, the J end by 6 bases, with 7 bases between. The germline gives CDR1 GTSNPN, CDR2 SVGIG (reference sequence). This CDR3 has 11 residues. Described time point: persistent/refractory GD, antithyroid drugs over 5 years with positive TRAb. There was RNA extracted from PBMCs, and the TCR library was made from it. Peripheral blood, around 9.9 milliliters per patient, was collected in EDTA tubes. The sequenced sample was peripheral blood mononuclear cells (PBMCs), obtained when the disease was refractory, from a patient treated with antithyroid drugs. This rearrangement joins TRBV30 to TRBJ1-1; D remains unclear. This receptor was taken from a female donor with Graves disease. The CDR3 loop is CAWSLASEAFF. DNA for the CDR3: TGTGCCTGGAGTTTGGCCTCTGAAGCTTTCTTT.